The 21 T cell receptor beta chains presented below share a single source sample, sequenced in a study of cytomegalovirus exposure and HLA in healthy donors. The PCR contained 60 Vbeta and 13 Jbeta primers. The data were produced by immunoSEQ multiplex PCR, yet TCRdb's version contains in-frame clones alone and is incomplete. The data show about 280,000 clones, roughly 90% seen once. The sequencing input was PBMCs. The receptors come from a young woman in good health and CMV-seronegative.

The chain couples TRBV7-3 to TRBJ1-1; D gene ambiguous. Germline V gene data show CDR1 as SGHTA and CDR2 as FQGTGA. This CDR3 has 18 residues. The V and J ends lost 4 bases and 3 bases respectively, with 24 bases between them. In DNA, the CDR3 is TGTGCCAGCAGCTCAATCCCGATCGCGCCAATCCGGGACACTGAAGCTTTCTTT. Translated, it gives CASSSIPIAPIRDTEAFF.

The rearrangement uses TRBV19 and TRBJ2-7, with 9 bases matching TRBD1. Germline V gene data show CDR1 as LNHDA and CDR2 as SQIVND (reference sequence). Trimming at V came to 4 bases and at J to 2 bases, leaving 6 bases not matched to a gene. The CDR3 extends over 15 amino acids. CDR3: CASSTGQGGAYEQYF. The CDR3 region has the DNA TGTGCCAGTAGTACGGGACAGGGTGGCGCCTACGAGCAGTACTTC.

This sequence joins TRBV4-2 and TRBJ2-7; 8 bases are a match to TRBD1. After removal of 4 bases from V and 3 bases from J, the junction contained 5 bases not matched to a gene. This CDR3 has 14 residues. Germline V gene sequence: CDR1 LGHNA, CDR2 YNFKEQ. CDR3 residues: CASSLTGVDYEQYF. DNA of the CDR3: TGTGCCAGCAGCCTGACAGGGGTAGACTACGAGCAGTACTTC.

CDR3 in amino acids: CASSNRDNLPADSPLHF. In DNA, the CDR3 is TGTGCCAGCAGCAACCGGGACAATTTACCAGCTGATTCACCCCTCCACTTT. This chain connects TRBV11-1 to TRBJ1-6, with D perhaps TRBD1 (6 bases). This CDR3 has 17 residues. Germline V lookup: CDR1 SGHAT, CDR2 FQDESV (reference sequence). V gave up 5 bases and J gave up 8 bases, with 22 bases separating them. Supplemented by reference TRBV11-1 and TRBJ1-6, the full variable domain reads EAEVAQSPRYKITEKSQAVAFWCDPISGHATLYWYRQILGQGPELLVQFQDESVVDDSQLPKDRFSAERLKGVDSTLKIQPAELGDSAMYLCASSNRDNLPADSPLHFGNGTRLTVT.

This chain connects TRBV5-4 to TRBJ2-5, with TRBD1 identical over 7 bases. Matching the DNA end better, TRBJ2-7 makes the J call doubtful. CDR3 size: 14 residues. Germline V lookup: CDR1 SGHNT, CDR2 YYREEE (reference sequence). Here the CDR3 DNA reads TGTGCCAGCAGCAACGAGAGGGGGCGCTACGAGCAGTACTTC. Residues: CASSNERGRYEQYF.

The J gene is TRBJ1-2, the V gene TRBV6-5; 7 bases line up with TRBD1. The V and J ends lost 5 bases and 12 bases, in that order; junction bases with no gene match: 9. The CDR3 consists of 12 residues. CDR1 is MNHEY and CDR2 is SVGAGI in the germline V gene. This CDR3 reads CASSTTGYGHTF. The CDR3 coding sequence is TGTGCCAGCAGTACGACAGGGTACGGCCACACCTTC.

The V gene is TRBV2, the J gene TRBJ1-3; 10 bases line up with TRBD1. This CDR3 spans 14 amino acids. The V segment lost 5 bases and the J segment 4 bases; nucleotides outside the gene matches: 2. Germline loops: CDR1 SNHLY, CDR2 FYNNEI. Here the CDR3 reads CASSMTGGGNTIYF. CDR3 DNA: TGTGCCAGCAGTATGACAGGGGGCGGAAACACCATATATTTT.

The CDR3 DNA follows: TGCGCCAGCAGTTCCGGGACTAACTCCTACGAGCAGTACTTC. The encoded protein is CASSSGTNSYEQYF. This sequence joins TRBV5-1 and TRBJ2-7; 7 nucleotides align to TRBD2. From germline, CDR1 is SGHRS and CDR2 YFSETQ. This CDR3 spans 14 amino acids. V shed 5 bases, J shed 0 bases, and the junction held 5 bases outside the gene matches. Together with reference TRBV5-1 and TRBJ2-7, the CDR3 gives the full variable domain: KAGVTQTPRYLIKTRGQQVTLSCSPISGHRSVSWYQQTPGQGLQFLFEYFSETQRNKGNFPGRFSGRQFSNSRSEMNVSTLELGDSALYLCASSSGTNSYEQYFGPGTRLTVT.

The chain carries TRBV11-3 and TRBJ1-4; a possible D gene is TRBD1 (6 bases). The CDR3 is 16 residues long. Deletions cut 0 bases from V and 4 bases from J, with 12 bases between. Germline lookup yields CDR1 SGHNT and CDR2 YENEEA. DNA for the CDR3: TGTGCCAGCAGCTTAGACCTCGACAGGCTTAATGAAAAACTGTTTTTT. It encodes CASSLDLDRLNEKLFF.

This chain uses TRBV11-3 with TRBJ2-1, with 7 bases aligning to TRBD1. The CDR3 is 13 amino acids. Germline V gene sequence: CDR1 SGHNT, CDR2 YENEEA. Losses at the gene ends were 5 bases for V and 8 bases for J; bases not matched to a gene: 6. CDR3 region: CASSGDRSDEQFF. The CDR3 DNA is TGTGCCAGCAGCGGGGACAGAAGCGATGAGCAGTTCTTC.

CDR3: CASSWTGPLATNEKLFF. In nucleotides, the CDR3 is TGTGCCAGCTCGTGGACAGGGCCCCTTGCAACTAATGAAAAACTGTTTTTT. The J gene is TRBJ1-4, the V gene TRBV18; 8 nucleotides align to TRBD1. CDR1 is KGHSH, CDR2 LQKENI, per germline. Trimming removed 6 bases from V and 0 bases from J; junction bases left unmatched: 9. The CDR3 has 17 amino acids.

The chain recombines TRBV7-2 with TRBJ2-1; TRBD2 might be the D (6 bases). Germline V gene sequence: CDR1 SGHTA, CDR2 FQGNSA. CDR3 length: 16 amino acids. V gave up 0 bases and J gave up 1 base, with 10 bases separating them. The CDR3 sequence is CASSLAVGGSYNEQFF. In DNA form, the CDR3 reads TGTGCCAGCAGCTTAGCAGTCGGGGGTTCCTACAATGAGCAGTTCTTC.

The chain is built from TRBV11-2 and TRBJ1-3; unclear D gene. The CDR3 has 13 residues. The V end was cut by 2 bases, the J end by 4 bases, with 6 bases between. Germline-derived CDR1 and CDR2 are SGHAT and FQNNGV. The CDR3 reads CASSLLEGNTIYF. CDR3 nucleotides: TGTGCCAGCAGCTTATTAGAGGGAAACACCATATATTTT.

The chain recombines TRBV5-8 with TRBJ1-1; TRBD1 matches 9 bases. This CDR3 contains 16 residues. The J segment lost 5 bases and the V segment lost 8 bases, leaving 16 bases of the junction unmatched. CDR1 is SGHTS, CDR2 YDEGEE, per germline. The DNA for the CDR3 is TGTGCCAGTTCGCCACGCACAGGGGGCTTGAGGACTGAAGCTTTCTTT. This encodes CASSPRTGGLRTEAFF.

This chain joins TRBV2 and TRBJ1-2; D is possibly TRBD1 (5 bases). The V end was cut by 7 bases, the J end by 7 bases, with 13 bases between. The CDR3 loop spans 12 amino acids. The germline V gene has CDR1 SNHLY and CDR2 FYNNEI. The CDR3 bases are TGTGCCAGCACCCCAGGGACTGGTGGCTACACCTTC. Protein sequence: CASTPGTGGYTF.

The chain carries TRBV6-5 and TRBJ2-7, with TRBD1 matching 11 bases. The CDR3 covers 15 residues. CDR1 is MNHEY, CDR2 SVGAGI, per germline. V trimming: 2 bases; J trimming: 4 bases; junction bases outside the gene matches: 4. The DNA for the CDR3 is TGTGCCAGCAGTTACCCGGGACAGGGGGGATACGAGCAGTACTTC. Translated: CASSYPGQGGYEQYF.

The chain couples TRBV18 to TRBJ2-5; no clear D gene. Germline CDR1 KGHSH, CDR2 LQKENI. This CDR3 region has 15 residues. The V and J ends lost 2 bases and 1 base respectively, with 11 bases between them. CDR3 coding DNA: TGTGCCAGCTCACCAAATTTAATCCCCCAAGAGACCCAGTACTTC. Encoded protein: CASSPNLIPQETQYF.

This chain uses TRBV15 with TRBJ2-2; D may be TRBD1 (5 bases). The CDR3 loop spans 14 amino acids. The V gene lost 1 base and the J gene lost 4 bases, with 7 bases spanning the gap. Germline CDR1 is LNHNV and CDR2 is YYDKDF (reference sequence). The DNA of the CDR3 is TGTGCCACCAGCAGAGGGCAGGGCACCGGGGAGCTGTTTTTT. As protein: CATSRGQGTGELFF.

A single count supports this clone. Here the CDR3 DNA reads TGTGCCAGTAAGGAGGGGCCCGGAGTCAGCTATGGCTACACCTTC. Its protein product is CASKEGPGVSYGYTF. V is TRBV19 and J is TRBJ1-2; D perhaps matches TRBD1 (5 bases). V shed 7 bases and J shed 4 bases, with 19 bases lying between them. The CDR3 runs 15 residues. Germline V CDR1 and CDR2: LNHDA, SQIVND (reference sequence).

The chain links TRBV27 to TRBJ1-5; TRBD1 agrees at 12 bases. The V segment lost 2 bases and the J segment 6 bases; nucleotides outside the gene matches: 5. Germline V lookup: CDR1 MNHEY, CDR2 SMNVEV (reference sequence). The CDR3 sequence is 16 residues long. The DNA for the CDR3 is TGTGCCAGCAGTTTAGCGGGACAGGGGGCAGGTCAGCCCCAGCATTTT. Its translation is CASSLAGQGAGQPQHF.

The CDR3 protein is CASSWGQATNEKLFF. CDR3 bases: TGTGCCAGCAGCTGGGGACAAGCAACTAATGAAAAACTGTTTTTT. V usage is TRBV5-6 and J usage is TRBJ1-4, with a possible D match to TRBD1 (6 bases). CDR3 length: 15 amino acids. Germline CDR1 SGHDT, CDR2 YYEEEE. V was pared by 3 bases and J by 0 bases, with 9 bases between.